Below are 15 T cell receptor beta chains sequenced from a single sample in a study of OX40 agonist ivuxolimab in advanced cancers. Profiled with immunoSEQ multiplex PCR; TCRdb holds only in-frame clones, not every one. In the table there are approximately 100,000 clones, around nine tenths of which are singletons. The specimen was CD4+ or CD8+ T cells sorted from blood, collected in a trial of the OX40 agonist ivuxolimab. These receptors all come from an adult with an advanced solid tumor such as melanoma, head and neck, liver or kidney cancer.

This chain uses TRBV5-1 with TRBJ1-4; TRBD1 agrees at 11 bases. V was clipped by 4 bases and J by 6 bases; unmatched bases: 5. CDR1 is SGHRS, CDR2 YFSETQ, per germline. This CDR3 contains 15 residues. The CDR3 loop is CASSVDRGRDEKLFF. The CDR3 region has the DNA TGCGCCAGCAGCGTGGACAGGGGGCGCGATGAAAAACTGTTTTTT.

CDR3 nucleotides: TGTGCCAGCAGTGCGGGGCTCGGGAGAAACACCATATATTTT. Encoded protein: CASSAGLGRNTIYF. V usage is TRBV2 and J usage is TRBJ1-3, with D possibly matching TRBD1 (5 bases). Germline lookup yields CDR1 SNHLY and CDR2 FYNNEI. V shed 4 bases and J shed 5 bases, with 12 bases lying between them. The CDR3 consists of 14 residues. Supplemented by reference TRBV2 and TRBJ1-3, the full variable domain reads EPEVTQTPSHQVTQMGQEVILRCVPISNHLYFYWYRQILGQKVEFLVSFYNNEISEKSEIFDDQFSVERPDGSNFTLKIRSTKLEDSAMYFCASSAGLGRNTIYFGEGSWLTVV.

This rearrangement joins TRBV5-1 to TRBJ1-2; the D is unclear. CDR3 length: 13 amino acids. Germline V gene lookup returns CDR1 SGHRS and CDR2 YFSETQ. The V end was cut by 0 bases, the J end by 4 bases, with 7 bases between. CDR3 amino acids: CASSLEASYGYTF. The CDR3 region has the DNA TGCGCCAGCAGCTTGGAAGCTAGCTATGGCTACACCTTC.

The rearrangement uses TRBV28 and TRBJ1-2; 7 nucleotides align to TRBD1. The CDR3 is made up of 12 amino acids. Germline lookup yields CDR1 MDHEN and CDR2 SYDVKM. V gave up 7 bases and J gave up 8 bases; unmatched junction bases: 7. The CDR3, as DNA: TGTGCCAGCAAAGAGGGGGCGCAGGGCTACACCTTC. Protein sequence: CASKEGAQGYTF.

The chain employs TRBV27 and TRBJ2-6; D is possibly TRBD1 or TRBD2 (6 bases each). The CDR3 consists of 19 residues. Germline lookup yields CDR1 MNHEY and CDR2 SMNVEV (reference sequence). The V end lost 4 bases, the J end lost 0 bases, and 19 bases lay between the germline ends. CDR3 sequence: CASSSTKGGPFSGANVLTF. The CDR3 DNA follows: TGTGCCAGCAGTTCTACAAAGGGGGGCCCTTTCTCTGGGGCCAACGTCCTGACTTTC.

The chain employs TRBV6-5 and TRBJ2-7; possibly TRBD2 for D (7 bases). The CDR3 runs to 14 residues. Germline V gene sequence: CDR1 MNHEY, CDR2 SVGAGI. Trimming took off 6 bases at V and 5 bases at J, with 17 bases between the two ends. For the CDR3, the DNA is TGTGCCAGCAGGAAAGTGGGGGGGCCCCACGAGCAGTACTTC. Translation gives CASRKVGGPHEQYF.

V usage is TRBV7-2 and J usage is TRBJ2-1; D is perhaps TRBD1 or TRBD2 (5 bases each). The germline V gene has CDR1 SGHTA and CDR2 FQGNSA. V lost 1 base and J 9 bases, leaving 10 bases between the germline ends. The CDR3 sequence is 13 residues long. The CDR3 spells CASSLGARGEQFF. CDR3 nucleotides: TGTGCCAGCAGCTTAGGCGCGAGGGGTGAGCAGTTCTTC.

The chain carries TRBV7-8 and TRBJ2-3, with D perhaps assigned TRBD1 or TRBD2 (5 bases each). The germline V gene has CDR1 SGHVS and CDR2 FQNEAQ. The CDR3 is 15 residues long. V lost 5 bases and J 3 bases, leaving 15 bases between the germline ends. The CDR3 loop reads CASSPRGERTDTQYF. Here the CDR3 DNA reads TGTGCCAGCAGCCCAAGAGGGGAGAGAACAGATACGCAGTATTTT.

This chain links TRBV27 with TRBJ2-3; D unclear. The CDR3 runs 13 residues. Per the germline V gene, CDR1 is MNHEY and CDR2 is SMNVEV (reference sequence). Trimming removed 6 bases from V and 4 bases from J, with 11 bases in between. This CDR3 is CASRARLSDTQYF. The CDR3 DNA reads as TGTGCCAGCAGGGCCCGACTCTCAGATACGCAGTATTTT.

The CDR3 spells CATSSGTGGLGGYTF. In DNA form, the CDR3 reads TGTGCCACTTCATCCGGGACAGGGGGCTTAGGGGGCTACACCTTC. V usage is TRBV10-3 and J usage is TRBJ1-2; 12 bases agree with TRBD1. Germline values: CDR1 ENHRY, CDR2 SYGVKD. The CDR3 is 15 amino acids. V gave up 10 bases and J gave up 8 bases; unmatched junction bases: 14.

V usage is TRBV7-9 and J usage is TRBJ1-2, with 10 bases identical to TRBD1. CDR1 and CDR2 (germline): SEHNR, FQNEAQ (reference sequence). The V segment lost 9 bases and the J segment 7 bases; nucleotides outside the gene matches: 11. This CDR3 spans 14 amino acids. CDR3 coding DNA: TGTGCCAGTAAGCAAGACAGGGGGCGCGGTGGCTACACCTTC. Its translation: CASKQDRGRGGYTF.

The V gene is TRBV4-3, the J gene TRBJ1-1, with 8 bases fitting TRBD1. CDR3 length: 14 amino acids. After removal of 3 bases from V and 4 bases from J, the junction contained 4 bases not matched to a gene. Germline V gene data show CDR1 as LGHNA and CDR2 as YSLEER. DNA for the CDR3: TGCGCCAGCAGCCAGAGGACAGGGTCCACTGAAGCTTTCTTT. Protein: CASSQRTGSTEAFF.

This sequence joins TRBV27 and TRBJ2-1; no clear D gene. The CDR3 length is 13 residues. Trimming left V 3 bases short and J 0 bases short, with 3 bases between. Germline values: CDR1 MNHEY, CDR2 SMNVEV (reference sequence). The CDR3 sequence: CASSFLSYNEQFF. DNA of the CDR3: TGTGCCAGCAGTTTTCTCTCCTACAATGAGCAGTTCTTC.

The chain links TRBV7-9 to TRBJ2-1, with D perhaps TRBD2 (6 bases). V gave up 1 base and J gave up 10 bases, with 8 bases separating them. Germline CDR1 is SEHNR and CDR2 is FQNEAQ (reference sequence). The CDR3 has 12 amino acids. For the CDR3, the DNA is TGTGCCAGCAGCTTAGTGGGGAGGGAGCAGTTCTTC. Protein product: CASSLVGREQFF.

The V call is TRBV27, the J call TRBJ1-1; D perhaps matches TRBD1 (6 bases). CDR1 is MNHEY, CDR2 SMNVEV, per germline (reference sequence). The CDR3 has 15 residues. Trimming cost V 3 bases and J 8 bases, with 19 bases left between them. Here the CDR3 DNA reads TGTGCCAGCAGTTTGGGCAGGGGAATAGATACCGAAGCTTTCTTT. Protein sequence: CASSLGRGIDTEAFF.